The T cell receptor (beta chain) under discussion was sequenced for a study of blood T cell repertoires in COVID-19. Study-level information: Acute-phase and convalescent COVID-19 samples originated in the United States, Italy and Spain. The analysed material was cDNA or gDNA that came from T cells, B-cell-depleted T cells, or PBMCs.

This CDR3 is built from 15 residues. V gave up 9 bases and J gave up 7 bases; unmatched junction bases: 14. Germline lookup yields CDR1 LNHDA and CDR2 SQIVND (reference sequence). Authors' data handling: From reference gene primer amplification, estimates of nucleated cell counts were derived. Produced via immunoSEQ multiplex PCR; TCRdb's table is partial and in-frame only. That table gives V, J and clone size, and the DNA gave D and trimming. This sample carries 250,000 or so clones, 80% to 85% of them seen once, and the ten largest clones take 3.4%. The sequenced sample consisted of peripheral blood. The chain couples TRBV19 to TRBJ1-4, with 7 bases fitting TRBD1. The clonotype originates from a woman aged 18-29 years with acute or convalescent COVID-19. The CDR3 region has the DNA TGTGCCAGCTCATATTTAACAGGGGCAGGTGAAAAACTGTTTTTT. Protein product: CASSYLTGAGEKLFF.